This is a list of T cell receptor beta chains from one sample in a study of blood T cells in healthy people across ages. TCRdb re-analysed the 5' RACE reads in MiXCR, keeping a single row per CDR3 protein. The sample records roughly 1,100,000 distinct CDR3 sequences, roughly 24% being singletons. This sample also belongs to another study, concerning T cells of mothers and their children.

The material sequenced was blood. These receptors all stem from a girl under 10 years old in good health. CDR3s include the opening cysteine and the closing phenylalanine or tryptophan.

V: TRBV5-6; J: TRBJ1-5; CDR3: CASSPTPNQPQHF
V: TRBV7-9; J: TRBJ2-5; CDR3: CASSFDDGTVSLETQYF
V: TRBV20-1; J: TRBJ1-1; CDR3: CSAMGVGKAFF
V: TRBV12-3/TRBV12-4; J: NA; CDR3: CASSLNYEIINEQFF
V: TRBV6-5; J: TRBJ1-2; CDR3: CASSYSGTGEGYTF
V: TRBV5-1; J: TRBJ2-5; CDR3: CASTLTGAKTQYF
V: TRBV27; J: TRBJ1-4; CDR3: CASSPFDRSDVGEKLFF
V: TRBV20-1; J: TRBJ1-5; CDR3: CSANMGVGQPQHF
V: TRBV27; J: TRBJ2-7; CDR3: CASSLTGTHYEQYF
V: TRBV28; J: TRBJ2-7; CDR3: CASSSRTGVLGEQYF
V: TRBV12-3/TRBV12-4; J: TRBJ1-5; CDR3: CASSQGQGTQHF
V: TRBV11-2; J: TRBJ2-2; CDR3: CASSFKGTGELFF
V: TRBV29-1; J: TRBJ1-1; CDR3: CSVERRLTNTEAFF
V: TRBV29-1; J: TRBJ1-2; CDR3: CSVESGQGDFYTF
V: TRBV5-1; J: TRBJ2-1; CDR3: CASSFGAGSSYNEQFF
V: TRBV5-1; J: TRBJ2-1; CDR3: CASSLGTVNEQFF
V: TRBV5-1; J: TRBJ2-3; CDR3: CASSLGAGGETDTQYF
V: TRBV29-1; J: TRBJ2-1; CDR3: CSAPQGGGARYEQFF
V: TRBV11-2; J: TRBJ1-2; CDR3: CASSLGAGTGGYGYTF
V: TRBV28; J: NA; CDR3: CASSLSGPLNEQFF